The clone carrying this TCR beta chain was seen once. This sample is drawn from a study of blood T cell repertoires in COVID-19. Germline loops: CDR1 GTSNPN, CDR2 SVGIG (reference sequence). The CDR3 runs 13 residues. V lost 0 bases, J lost 5 bases, and 8 bases lay in between. Authors' methods: Cell counts per sample came from amplifying reference gene primers. Using immunoSEQ multiplex PCR, the repertoire was profiled, and TCRdb retains in-frame clones only, with some absent. V and J calls and clone size are as listed in that table; D and trimming were resolved from the DNA. This repertoire shows around 300,000 clones, about nine tenths found once; its top ten account for approximately 2.5%. Study members were between roughly 18 and 90 years old and lived in 20 to 30 US regions. Recovery among Cohort 3 donors was established by two negative PCRs, clearance, or symptom resolution.

Sequencing input: PBMCs or T cells enriched from blood (not recorded which). This clonotype was obtained from a woman under 30 who had recovered from COVID-19. This chain joins TRBV30 and TRBJ1-5; a possible D gene is TRBD1 (6 bases). CDR3 nucleotide sequence: TGTGCCTGGAGTGTAGAGGGGGATCAGCCCCAGCATTTT. Its protein is CAWSVEGDQPQHF.